The 24 T cell receptor beta chains given below trace back to one sample, sequenced in a study of blood T cell repertoires in COVID-19. The table came from immunoSEQ multiplex PCR; TCRdb's copy has only in-frame clones and leaves some out. The data contain some 270,000 clones, 70% to 90% of them singletons. Sequenced: PBMCs or T cells enriched from blood (not recorded which). The receptor source for this set is a woman between 50 and 59 years old with acute COVID-19.

The chain carries TRBV21-1 and TRBJ2-7; TRBD2, as called in the table, went unchecked against the DNA. TRBV21-1 is a pseudogene. This CDR3 has 13 amino acids. Here the CDR3 reads CASSKARDPGQYF. The CDR3 region has the DNA TGTGCCAGCAGCAAAGCACGGGATCCCGGGCAGTACTTC.

The chain is built from TRBV30 and TRBJ1-6, with 8 bases aligning to TRBD1. The CDR3 has 13 residues. Germline V gene data show CDR1 as GTSNPN and CDR2 as SVGIG (reference sequence). The junction had 3 bases not matched to a gene; V was cut back by 6 bases and J by 5 bases. CDR3 in amino acids: CACQGADNSPLHF. Written as DNA, the CDR3 is TGTGCCTGTCAGGGGGCCGATAATTCACCCCTCCACTTT.

This clone was recorded only once. This chain joins TRBV4-1 and TRBJ2-7; 12 positions agree with TRBD1. This CDR3 spans 18 amino acids. CDR1 MGHRA and CDR2 YSYEKL come from the germline V gene. With V trimmed by 4 bases and J by 5 bases, 15 bases remained unmatched. The CDR3 protein is CASSPHSKLGTGGDEQYF. Written as DNA, the CDR3 is TGCGCCAGCAGCCCGCACTCAAAGCTGGGGACAGGGGGCGACGAGCAGTACTTC.

The chain uses TRBV5-1 and TRBJ2-2, with a weak D call TRBD2 (8 bases). V lost 3 bases to trimming and J lost 7 bases, with 16 bases between them. The CDR3 is made up of 15 amino acids. Germline-derived CDR1 and CDR2 are SGHRS and YFSETQ. The CDR3 protein is CASSWGDSGSGELFF. The CDR3 DNA reads TGCGCCAGCAGCTGGGGGGACAGCGGGAGCGGGGAGCTGTTTTTT. The complete variable domain, with remaining parts taken from reference TRBV5-1 and TRBJ2-2, reads KAGVTQTPRYLIKTRGQQVTLSCSPISGHRSVSWYQQTPGQGLQFLFEYFSETQRNKGNFPGRFSGRQFSNSRSEMNVSTLELGDSALYLCASSWGDSGSGELFFGEGSRLTVL.

The chain combines TRBV18 with TRBJ1-1; D is unclear. There are 14 residues in the CDR3. The V gene lost 2 bases and the J gene lost 1 base, with 8 bases spanning the gap. Per the germline V gene, CDR1 is KGHSH and CDR2 is LQKENI. The CDR3 DNA sequence: TGTGCCAGCTCACCATCGGCGGGGAACACTGAAGCTTTCTTT. It yields the protein CASSPSAGNTEAFF.

The V and J genes are TRBV5-1 and TRBJ1-5; D is possibly TRBD1 (6 bases). Trimming took 0 bases from V and 8 from J, leaving 12 bases between them. This CDR3 comprises 14 residues. The V gene's germline CDR1 is SGHRS and CDR2 YFSETQ. CDR3 sequence: CASSLATGLEPQHF. CDR3 in DNA: TGCGCCAGCAGCTTGGCTACAGGGTTGGAGCCCCAGCATTTT.

The DNA of the CDR3 is TGCAGTGCTAGTACGGACAGGGGAAGCGAAAAACTGTTTTTT. It translates to CSASTDRGSEKLFF. The chain couples TRBV20-1 to TRBJ1-4; TRBD1 matches 9 bases. The CDR3 is 14 amino acids. J gave up 8 bases and V 3 bases, and 7 bases lay outside the gene matches. Germline V lookup: CDR1 DFQATT, CDR2 SNEGSKA (reference sequence).

The genes are TRBV30 and TRBJ1-2; 10 nucleotides align to TRBD1. V was clipped by 3 bases and J by 8 bases; unmatched bases: 15. Looked up from germline, CDR1 is GTSNPN and CDR2 is SVGIG (reference sequence). The CDR3 contains 16 residues. CDR3 in DNA: TGTGCCTGGAGAACTCAGGGGGACAGGGGACTATCCGGCTACACCTTC. Translating gives CAWRTQGDRGLSGYTF. The variable domain in full, completed from reference TRBV30 and TRBJ1-2, reads SQTIHQWPATLVQPVGSPLSLECTVEGTSNPNLYWYRQAAGRGLQLLFYSVGIGQISSEVPQNLSASRPQDRQFILSSKKLLLSDSGFYLCAWRTQGDRGLSGYTFGSGTRLTVV.

V usage is TRBV6-5 and J usage is TRBJ2-5, with TRBD2 matching 11 bases. Germline CDR1 MNHEY, CDR2 SVGAGI. V gave up 8 bases and J gave up 7 bases; unmatched junction bases: 12. This CDR3 has 15 amino acids. CDR3 sequence (DNA): TGTGCCAGCCTTTTATATAGCGGGGGGGCAGGGACCCAGTACTTC. It yields the protein CASLLYSGGAGTQYF.

The chain links TRBV5-1 to TRBJ1-6, with no clear D. V was clipped by 0 bases and J by 7 bases, with 11 bases between them. The V gene's germline CDR1 is SGHRS and CDR2 YFSETQ. The CDR3 is 15 amino acids. CDR3 loop: CASSLATQINSPLHF. CDR3 bases: TGCGCCAGCAGCTTGGCCACACAGATAAATTCACCCCTCCACTTT.

This clone was picked up a small number of times. V and J are TRBV9 and TRBJ2-3; the D is unclear. Trimming left V 2 bases short and J 5 bases short, with 12 bases between. Germline V lookup: CDR1 SGDLS, CDR2 YYNGEE. The CDR3 consists of 14 residues. CDR3 sequence reads: CASSVRPTGDTQYF. The DNA of the CDR3 is TGTGCCAGCAGCGTTAGACCGACGGGAGATACGCAGTATTTT.

This chain links TRBV19 with TRBJ1-1; possibly TRBD1 for D (6 bases). Trimming stripped 5 bases from V and 7 bases from J, with 23 bases between. Germline CDR1 LNHDA, CDR2 SQIVND (reference sequence). The CDR3 is 16 amino acids. CDR3 amino acids: CASSSISSDRTLEAFF. In nucleotides, the CDR3 is TGTGCCAGTAGTTCCATATCATCAGACAGGACCCTTGAAGCTTTCTTT.

The rearrangement links TRBV3-1 (or the pseudogene TRBV3-2) to TRBJ1-5; D is ambiguous. The CDR3 runs 13 residues. V lost 0 bases, J lost 7 bases, and 7 bases lay in between. CDR1 and CDR2 (germline): LGHDT, YNNKEL (reference sequence). The CDR3 protein is CASSQDSGQPQHF. The CDR3 region has the DNA TGTGCCAGCAGCCAAGATTCGGGGCAGCCCCAGCATTTT.

This chain uses TRBV30 with TRBJ1-1, with 7 bases identical to TRBD1. The CDR3 spans 13 residues. Germline V gene sequence: CDR1 GTSNPN, CDR2 SVGIG (reference sequence). After removal of 5 bases from V and 7 bases from J, the junction contained 10 bases not matched to a gene. CDR3 amino acids: CAWSRRDRREAFF. CDR3 sequence (DNA): TGTGCCTGGTCTCGGAGGGACAGACGTGAAGCTTTCTTT.

DNA for the CDR3: TGTGCCAGCATTCCAAGCGGGACTACGAACACCGGGGAGCTGTTTTTT. Amino acids: CASIPSGTTNTGELFF. The V gene is TRBV7-9, the J gene TRBJ2-2; TRBD2 agrees at 7 bases. The CDR3 sequence is 16 residues long. The J segment lost 0 bases and the V segment lost 7 bases, leaving 8 bases of the junction unmatched. In germline, CDR1 is SEHNR, CDR2 FQNEAQ (reference sequence).

The chain uses TRBV7-3 and TRBJ2-2, with D unclear. Germline V lookup: CDR1 SGHTA, CDR2 FQGTGA. The CDR3 spans 16 residues. Trimming shortened V by 5 bases and J by 5 bases, and 18 bases separated the two germline ends. CDR3 in amino acids: CASSPGPGFATGELFF. In DNA, the CDR3 is TGTGCCAGCAGCCCAGGCCCAGGCTTTGCTACCGGGGAGCTGTTTTTT.

V usage is TRBV7-8 and J usage is TRBJ2-7; a weak D match, TRBD2 (5 bases). V shed 5 bases and J shed 5 bases, with 13 bases lying between them. The CDR3 covers 13 residues. Germline-derived CDR1 and CDR2 are SGHVS and FQNEAQ. CDR3 sequence (DNA): TGTGCCAGCAGCCGAACGTTGCGGGACGAGCAGTACTTC. Protein product: CASSRTLRDEQYF. The complete variable domain, with remaining parts taken from reference TRBV7-8 and TRBJ2-7, reads GAGVSQSPRYKVAKRGQDVALRCDPISGHVSLFWYQQALGQGPEFLTYFQNEAQLDKSGLPSDRFFAERPEGSVSTLKIQRTQQEDSAVYLCASSRTLRDEQYFGPGTRLTVT.

The chain recombines TRBV2 with TRBJ1-2, with D possibly TRBD1 on 5 matching bases. V was pared by 2 bases and J by 6 bases, with 10 bases between. Germline-derived CDR1 and CDR2 are SNHLY and FYNNEI. The CDR3 contains 13 residues. CDR3 residues: CASSEPGWDGYTF. The CDR3 region has the DNA TGTGCCAGCAGTGAACCAGGGTGGGATGGCTACACCTTC.

This chain uses TRBV3-1 (or the pseudogene TRBV3-2) with TRBJ1-2; 11 nucleotides line up with TRBD1. Germline V gene data show CDR1 as LGHDT and CDR2 as YNNKEL (reference sequence). The J segment lost 6 bases and the V segment lost 1 base, leaving 4 bases of the junction unmatched. The CDR3 spans 15 residues. The CDR3 region has the DNA TGTGCCAGCAGCCAAGTTCGGGACAGGGGGAATGGCTACACCTTC. The encoded protein is CASSQVRDRGNGYTF.

V and J are TRBV7-8 and TRBJ2-5, with 12 bases matching TRBD2. This CDR3 contains 15 residues. V dropped 1 base and J dropped 4; count of bases not matched to a gene: 1. Germline lookup yields CDR1 SGHVS and CDR2 FQNEAQ. The CDR3 coding sequence is TGTGCCAGCAGCTTAGAGACTAGCGGGGGAGAGACCCAGTACTTC. It translates to CASSLETSGGETQYF.

The chain carries TRBV7-8 and TRBJ2-2, with a tentative D call TRBD1 (5 bases). This CDR3 has 15 amino acids. Germline values: CDR1 SGHVS, CDR2 FQNEAQ. V was trimmed by 5 bases and J by 1 base, leaving 11 bases between them. The CDR3 DNA reads TGTGCCAGCAGCCCAGGGCAGGGGAACACCGGGGAGCTGTTTTTT. Translated: CASSPGQGNTGELFF.

V usage is TRBV6-5 and J usage is TRBJ1-4; a weak D match, TRBD1 (6 bases). CDR3 length: 15 residues. V was clipped by 5 bases and J by 7 bases, with 17 bases between them. Germline CDR1 MNHEY, CDR2 SVGAGI. CDR3 in amino acids: CASSPNRVGGEKLFF. DNA of the CDR3: TGTGCCAGCAGTCCCAACAGGGTTGGGGGTGAAAAACTGTTTTTT.

This chain uses TRBV10-3 with TRBJ1-5; 7 positions agree with TRBD1. CDR1 is ENHRY, CDR2 SYGVKD, per germline. The trim removed 6 bases at V and 4 bases at J, leaving 6 bases unmatched. The CDR3 sequence is 14 residues long. CDR3 residues: CAISPGQPNQPQHF. The CDR3 DNA sequence: TGTGCCATCAGCCCGGGACAGCCTAATCAGCCCCAGCATTTT.

This chain joins TRBV7-8 and TRBJ2-7; TRBD1 matches at 8 bases. The CDR3 consists of 15 residues. Germline lookup yields CDR1 SGHVS and CDR2 FQNEAQ. Trimming at V came to 2 bases and at J to 7 bases, leaving 10 bases not matched to a gene. CDR3 in amino acids: CASSLYRQGASEQYF. CDR3 bases: TGTGCCAGCAGCTTATATAGGCAGGGGGCGAGTGAGCAGTACTTC.